The 9 T cell receptor beta chains in this list originate from one sample, sequenced in a study of blood T cell repertoires in COVID-19. Profiled with immunoSEQ multiplex PCR; TCRdb holds only in-frame clones, not every one. The sample holds 280,000 or so clones; around 85% are singletons and the top ten take roughly 2.6%. The source material was PBMCs or T cells enriched from blood (not recorded which). These receptors were taken from a woman between 45 and 65 years old who had recovered from COVID-19.

CDR3 nucleotide sequence: TGTGCCAGCAGCTCGTCCTCCTCTGGAAACACCATATATTTT. This gives the protein CASSSSSSGNTIYF. V gene TRBV7-9 combines with J gene TRBJ1-3; no clear D. With 4 bases removed from V and 0 bases from J, the gap between germline ends came to 7 bases. CDR3 size: 14 residues. Germline CDR1 and CDR2: SEHNR and FQNEAQ (reference sequence). Full variable domain (outside the CDR3, taken from reference TRBV7-9 and TRBJ1-3): DTGVSQNPRHKITKRGQNVTFRCDPISEHNRLYWYRQTLGQGPEFLTYFQNEAQLEKSRLLSDRFSAERPKGSFSTLEIQRTEQGDSAMYLCASSSSSSGNTIYFGEGSWLTVV.

The V call is TRBV4-3, the J call TRBJ1-2, with a tentative D call TRBD1 (6 bases). Germline lookup yields CDR1 LGHNA and CDR2 YSLEER. Trimming stripped 0 bases from V and 2 bases from J, with 10 bases between. This CDR3 comprises 15 residues. The CDR3 bases are TGCGCCAGCAGCCAAGATGTGACAGGAAACTATGGCTACACCTTC. This sequence encodes CASSQDVTGNYGYTF.

V usage is TRBV2 and J usage is TRBJ2-3; maybe TRBD1 (6 bases). Trimming removed 5 bases from V and 0 bases from J, with 21 bases in between. There are 18 residues in the CDR3. Germline CDR1 and CDR2: SNHLY and FYNNEI. The CDR3 protein is CASSLTGYSTFSTDTQYF. Here the CDR3 DNA reads TGTGCCAGCAGTTTGACAGGCTACTCCACCTTTAGCACAGATACGCAGTATTTT.

This sequence joins TRBV2 and TRBJ1-6; weak D call: TRBD1 (5 bases). Germline V gene sequence: CDR1 SNHLY, CDR2 FYNNEI. V shed 3 bases and J shed 0 bases, with 12 bases lying between them. The CDR3 is made up of 17 amino acids. The CDR3 protein is CASSELDIRSYNSPLHF. Written as DNA, the CDR3 is TGTGCCAGCAGTGAGTTGGACATTCGCTCCTATAATTCACCCCTCCACTTT.

The V and J genes are TRBV30 and TRBJ1-5; D is uncertain. The CDR3 has 13 amino acids. Trimming cost V 7 bases and J 0 bases, with 10 bases left between them. Germline V gene sequence: CDR1 GTSNPN, CDR2 SVGIG (reference sequence). The CDR3 DNA sequence: TGTGCCTTGGACGGGGATAGCAATCAGCCCCAGCATTTT. The encoded protein is CALDGDSNQPQHF.

The sample holds a few counts of this clone. The genes are TRBV10-3 and TRBJ2-2; 10 bases match TRBD2. Trimming cost V 11 bases and J 2 bases; bases outside gene matches: 5. Germline values: CDR1 ENHRY, CDR2 SYGVKD. The CDR3 is 14 residues long. CDR3 loop: CASLAGANTGELFF. The CDR3 nucleotides read TGTGCCTCGCTAGCGGGGGCTAACACCGGGGAGCTGTTTTTT.

The chain carries TRBV2 and TRBJ2-7; 8 nucleotides match TRBD1. V gave up 5 bases and J gave up 4 bases; unmatched junction bases: 10. The V gene's germline CDR1 is SNHLY and CDR2 FYNNEI. The CDR3 runs to 15 residues. Here the CDR3 DNA reads TGTGCCAGCAGTAACCGGGACAGGTTGCAGTACGAGCAGTACTTC. Its protein is CASSNRDRLQYEQYF.

This clone was counted only a few times. V usage is TRBV7-9 and J usage is TRBJ1-6, with D possibly being TRBD1 (6 bases). This CDR3 contains 19 residues. Germline loops: CDR1 SEHNR, CDR2 FQNEAQ (reference sequence). V lost 1 base and J 3 bases, leaving 19 bases between the germline ends. As DNA, the CDR3 is TGTGCCAGCAGCTTAGTTAGGACAGTACGGAAAGACTATAATTCACCCCTCCACTTT. Protein: CASSLVRTVRKDYNSPLHF.

The chain carries TRBV7-9 and TRBJ1-6; a weak D match, TRBD1 (5 bases). CDR3 length equals 16 residues. V was clipped by 5 bases and J by 3 bases, with 14 bases between them. CDR1 is SEHNR, CDR2 FQNEAQ, per germline (reference sequence). The CDR3 region has the DNA TGTGCCAGCAGCCCCCCAGGGAACAACTATAATTCACCCCTCCACTTT. The encoded protein is CASSPPGNNYNSPLHF.